The 18 T cell receptor beta chains below were found in one sample sequenced in a study of T cells expressing NK-cell markers. TCRdb re-called the 5' RACE reads and catalogs CDR3 proteins one per entry, DNA excluded. This sample's table has 350,000 to 450,000 distinct CDR3 sequences. The sample taken for sequencing was blood T cells: a sorted CD56 or NKG2C T cell subset, CD4+ or CD8+ T cells, or bulk PBMC T cells (not recorded which). The receptors here all came from a man aged 18 to 69 in good health.

The chain employs TRBV24-1 and TRBJ2-5; there is no DNA to check the TCRdb D call of TRBD1. Germline-derived CDR1 and CDR2 are KGHDR and SFDVKD. This CDR3 region has 16 residues. The CDR3 is CATSGPSAQAKETQYF.

The chain combines TRBV6-1 with TRBJ1-2; TCRdb indicates TRBD1, and absent DNA this call remains unverified. The CDR3 totals 17 residues. In germline, CDR1 is MNHNS, CDR2 SASEGT. CDR3 amino acids: CASTPTGTGGINYGYTF.

This chain uses TRBV20-1 with TRBJ2-2; as DNA is missing, the TRBD1 call by TCRdb cannot be tested. This CDR3 comprises 15 residues. CDR1 is DFQATT and CDR2 is SNEGSKA in the germline V gene (reference sequence). CDR3 loop: CSAPATGGAGGELFF.

This sequence joins TRBV28 and TRBJ2-1; the D call of TRBD1 rests on TCRdb alone, since no DNA is present to check it. The CDR3 is 14 residues long. Germline lookup yields CDR1 MDHEN and CDR2 SYDVKM. The CDR3 reads CASGGADSYNEQFF.

The chain uses TRBV12-3 or TRBV12-4 and TRBJ2-3; TCRdb's D call, TRBD1, is unchecked because there is no DNA. The CDR3 spans 15 residues. The chain's CDR3 is CASSRRAGGADTQYF.

The CDR3 is CASKGKSSYNSPLHF. The chain couples TRBV27 to TRBJ1-6; lacking DNA, the TRBD1 call made by TCRdb goes unchecked. Germline V gene sequence: CDR1 MNHEY, CDR2 SMNVEV (reference sequence). This CDR3 is built from 15 residues.

The chain employs TRBV5-1 and TRBJ2-5; absent DNA, TCRdb's TRBD2 call cannot be checked. CDR1 is SGHRS, CDR2 YFSETQ, per germline. CDR3 length: 14 residues. CDR3: CASRSGGAKETQYF. Using reference TRBV5-1 and TRBJ2-5 for the parts outside the CDR3, the full variable domain is KAGVTQTPRYLIKTRGQQVTLSCSPISGHRSVSWYQQTPGQGLQFLFEYFSETQRNKGNFPGRFSGRQFSNSRSEMNVSTLELGDSALYLCASRSGGAKETQYFGPGTRLLVL.

The rearrangement links TRBV3-1 to TRBJ2-1; TCRdb reports TRBD2, a call that lacks DNA to check it against. The length of the CDR3 is 15 residues. Germline CDR1 is LGHDT and CDR2 is YNNKEL (reference sequence). The CDR3 protein is CASSRTKGPYNEQFF.

The chain carries TRBV20-1 and TRBJ1-1; checking the TCRdb D call of TRBD1 is not possible without DNA. This CDR3 has 12 amino acids. Germline CDR1 is DFQATT and CDR2 is SNEGSKA (reference sequence). This chain's CDR3 is CSRTDPNTEAFF.

The chain couples TRBV12-5 to TRBJ1-1. Per germline, CDR1 LGHNT and CDR2 FRNRAP. CDR3 length: 13 amino acids. The CDR3 spells CASGNDKNTEAFF.

V is TRBV5-1 and J is TRBJ1-1. CDR1 and CDR2 (germline): SGHRS, YFSETQ. The CDR3 is made up of 16 amino acids. The CDR3 protein is CASSLVGGVLNTEAFF. Full variable domain (rest looked up from reference TRBV5-1 and TRBJ1-1): KAGVTQTPRYLIKTRGQQVTLSCSPISGHRSVSWYQQTPGQGLQFLFEYFSETQRNKGNFPGRFSGRQFSNSRSEMNVSTLELGDSALYLCASSLVGGVLNTEAFFGQGTRLTVV.

The chain carries TRBV2 and TRBJ2-2; the D call of TRBD1 rests on TCRdb alone, since no DNA is present to check it. Per the germline V gene, CDR1 is SNHLY and CDR2 is FYNNEI. The CDR3 contains 14 residues. The CDR3 sequence: CASTRTGEVGELFF.

The genes are TRBV6-5 and TRBJ1-2. This CDR3 has 13 residues. Germline CDR1 MNHEY, CDR2 SVGAGI. The chain's CDR3 is CASSYSSATGYTF.

The CDR3 sequence: CASSSVPGHENIQYF. The rearrangement links TRBV6-5 to TRBJ2-4; TCRdb proposes TRBD1, but this gene call is untestable without DNA. CDR3 length: 15 residues. CDR1 and CDR2 from the germline V gene are MNHEY and SVGAGI.

The chain links TRBV7-6 to TRBJ1-6; TCRdb names TRBD1, which stays unverified in the absence of DNA. Germline CDR1 and CDR2: SGHVS and FNYEAQ. The CDR3 runs 13 residues. CDR3 loop: CASSRTEDSPLHF.

V gene TRBV5-5 combines with J gene TRBJ1-2; TCRdb proposes TRBD1, but this gene call is untestable without DNA. This CDR3 is 16 amino acids long. Germline CDR1 is SGHKS and CDR2 is YYEKEE (reference sequence). CDR3: CASSLEVRGPPWGYTF.

This chain joins TRBV25-1 and TRBJ1-1; without DNA, the TCRdb call of TRBD1 cannot be checked. The CDR3 covers 14 residues. CDR1 is MGHDK and CDR2 is SYGVNS in the germline V gene. CDR3 region: CASGGWGGLAEAFF.

The rearrangement uses TRBV6-1 and TRBJ2-3; TCRdb's assignment of TRBD1 cannot be checked, as there is no DNA. This CDR3 spans 15 amino acids. CDR1 and CDR2 (germline): MNHNS, SASEGT. CDR3 sequence: CASRKGQNVLYTQYF.